Below, 27 T cell receptor beta chains from the same sample are listed, as sequenced in a study of blood T cell repertoires in COVID-19. Libraries were prepared by immunoSEQ multiplex PCR; TCRdb keeps only in-frame clonotypes and omits some of them. This sample yields over 120,000 clones, of which around 81% are seen a single time; around 4% belongs to the top ten. Sequenced: peripheral blood. The receptor source for this set is an older woman with acute or convalescent COVID-19.

V gene TRBV3-1 (or the pseudogene TRBV3-2) combines with J gene TRBJ1-6; no clear D. V was shortened by 0 bases and J by 10 bases, with 7 bases between the two germline ends. CDR1 is LGHDT and CDR2 is YNNKEL in the germline V gene (reference sequence). This CDR3 comprises 13 residues. The CDR3 sequence: CASSQDSQSPLHF. In DNA, the CDR3 is TGTGCCAGCAGCCAAGATTCCCAATCACCCCTCCACTTT.

The V gene is TRBV24-1, the J gene TRBJ2-2; D is ambiguous. This CDR3 comprises 13 residues. V was trimmed by 3 bases and J by 6 bases, leaving 7 bases between them. Germline lookup yields CDR1 KGHDR and CDR2 SFDVKD. The CDR3 sequence is CATSDIQPGELFF. The CDR3 bases are TGTGCCACCAGTGATATACAACCCGGGGAGCTGTTTTTT.

This clone was counted a few times. V gene TRBV28 combines with J gene TRBJ2-3; 11 nucleotides align to TRBD2. The ends lost 3 bases at V and 4 bases at J; junction bases unmatched: 3. Germline V gene data show CDR1 as MDHEN and CDR2 as SYDVKM. This CDR3 region has 15 residues. Here the CDR3 DNA reads TGTGCCAGCAGTTTTCTAGCGGGAGGCTCAGATACGCAGTATTTT. Translating it yields CASSFLAGGSDTQYF. The complete variable domain, with remaining parts taken from reference TRBV28 and TRBJ2-3, reads DVKVTQSSRYLVKRTGEKVFLECVQDMDHENMFWYRQDPGLGLRLIYFSYDVKMKEKGDIPEGYSVSREKKERFSLILESASTNQTSMYLCASSFLAGGSDTQYFGPGTRLTVL.

The gene calls are TRBV7-9 and TRBJ1-1; D gene ambiguous. Germline-derived CDR1 and CDR2 are SEHNR and FQNEAQ (reference sequence). V lost 5 bases to trimming and J lost 11 bases, with 18 bases between them. The CDR3 sequence is 13 residues long. The CDR3 here is CASSLLDTVDAFF. The CDR3 bases are TGTGCCAGCAGCCTTTTAGACACAGTTGATGCTTTCTTT.

The chain employs TRBV3-1 (or the pseudogene TRBV3-2) and TRBJ1-6; D possibly corresponds to TRBD1 (5 bases). Germline V gene data show CDR1 as LGHDT and CDR2 as YNNKEL (reference sequence). V gave up 1 base and J gave up 4 bases, with 8 bases separating them. The CDR3 is 15 amino acids. CDR3 coding DNA: TGTGCCAGCAGCCAAGGGGCAGGGTATAATTCACCCCTCCACTTT. Protein sequence: CASSQGAGYNSPLHF.

This clone has only a few counts. This sequence joins TRBV18 and TRBJ2-1; possible D gene TRBD1, 6 bases. The CDR3 loop spans 13 amino acids. Per germline, CDR1 KGHSH and CDR2 LQKENI. V lost 4 bases to trimming and J lost 14 bases, with 18 bases between them. CDR3 residues: CASSRRDNNLEFF. CDR3 coding DNA: TGTGCCAGCTCACGTCGGGACAATAATTTAGAGTTCTTC.

This clone came up a few times. Other DNA sequences from this sample encode an identical CDR3 as well. The chain recombines TRBV5-1 with TRBJ2-5; TRBD2 aligns across 7 bases. CDR3 length: 14 amino acids. CDR1 is SGHRS and CDR2 is YFSETQ in the germline V gene. The trim removed 0 bases at V and 2 bases at J, leaving 1 base unmatched. In DNA, the CDR3 is TGCGCCAGCAGCTTGGCGGGAGGACAAGAGACCCAGTACTTC. It codes for CASSLAGGQETQYF. Filled out from reference TRBV5-1 and TRBJ2-5, the complete variable domain reads KAGVTQTPRYLIKTRGQQVTLSCSPISGHRSVSWYQQTPGQGLQFLFEYFSETQRNKGNFPGRFSGRQFSNSRSEMNVSTLELGDSALYLCASSLAGGQETQYFGPGTRLLVL.

The chain links TRBV19 to TRBJ1-3; D ambiguous. The germline V gene encodes CDR1 LNHDA and CDR2 SQIVND (reference sequence). Between the trimmed V and J ends, which lost 9 bases and 0 bases, there was a span of 9 bases. CDR3 size: 13 residues. Here the CDR3 DNA reads TGTGCCAGCACAGAGAGCTCTGGAAACACCATATATTTT. It specifies CASTESSGNTIYF.

The chain is built from TRBV2 and TRBJ1-4, with D hard to call. The V end was cut by 5 bases, the J end by 7 bases, with 8 bases between. Per germline, CDR1 SNHLY and CDR2 FYNNEI. The CDR3 length is 12 residues. For the CDR3, the DNA is TGTGCCAGCAGTCGGGGAGGTGAAAAACTGTTTTTT. This codes for CASSRGGEKLFF.

The chain uses TRBV5-1 and TRBJ1-4; the D is unclear. The germline V gene has CDR1 SGHRS and CDR2 YFSETQ. V lost 4 bases and J lost 3, with 10 bases in between. The CDR3 is 14 amino acids. CDR3 nucleotides: TGCGCCAGCAGCCTAGACCTTGCTAATGAAAAACTGTTTTTT. The encoded protein is CASSLDLANEKLFF.

This chain links TRBV19 with TRBJ2-2; D possibly corresponds to TRBD2 (6 bases). The germline V and J ends were trimmed by 7 bases and 7 bases, with 13 bases remaining between them. The length of the CDR3 is 13 residues. Germline V CDR1 and CDR2: LNHDA, SQIVND (reference sequence). Written as DNA, the CDR3 is TGTGCCAGTAACGTGGGGGGAGGCGGGGAGCTGTTTTTT. It encodes CASNVGGGGELFF.

The V and J genes are TRBV10-3 and TRBJ2-7, with 9 bases fitting TRBD1. The CDR3 is made up of 15 amino acids. The V and J ends lost 4 bases and 4 bases, in that order; junction bases with no gene match: 8. Germline V gene data show CDR1 as ENHRY and CDR2 as SYGVKD. CDR3 sequence reads: CAISGPGTGLYEQYF. The CDR3 DNA reads TGTGCCATCAGTGGCCCCGGGACAGGGTTGTACGAGCAGTACTTC.

This clone was seen a single time. The CDR3 region has the DNA TGTGCCAGCAGCTTAGGCCCTAGACCACAAGAGACCCAGTACTTC. Protein sequence: CASSLGPRPQETQYF. This chain joins TRBV13 and TRBJ2-5; D remains unclear. Germline assignment: CDR1 PRHDT and CDR2 FYEKMQ (reference sequence). V lost 0 bases and J lost 2, with 10 bases in between. This CDR3 is 15 amino acids long.

The chain links TRBV5-1 to TRBJ2-3; 10 nucleotides align to TRBD2. CDR1 is SGHRS and CDR2 is YFSETQ in the germline V gene. V shed 0 bases and J 0 bases; nucleotides not matched to a gene: 13. The CDR3 extends over 20 amino acids. The CDR3 loop reads CASSLVFLAGVSSSTDTQYF. CDR3 in DNA: TGCGCCAGCAGCTTGGTATTTCTAGCGGGAGTGAGTTCAAGCACAGATACGCAGTATTTT.

The rearrangement uses TRBV18 and TRBJ1-2; TRBD1 matches 8 bases. The CDR3 length is 17 residues. Unmatched junction bases numbered 17, after V lost 3 bases and J lost 8 bases. Looked up from germline, CDR1 is KGHSH and CDR2 is LQKENI. The CDR3, as DNA: TGTGCCAGCTCACCCCAAATTCAGAATTCAGGGGGCGGCGGCTACACCTTC. Amino acids: CASSPQIQNSGGGGYTF.

The rearrangement uses TRBV27 and TRBJ2-1; TRBD2 matches at 11 bases. The germline V gene encodes CDR1 MNHEY and CDR2 SMNVEV (reference sequence). Germline trimming cut 2 bases from V and 2 bases from J; bases unmatched to any gene: 17. The CDR3 length is 21 residues. The CDR3 DNA follows: TGTGCCAGCAGTTTACAGGGGGTCGGACTAGCGGGTCCCCTAACCTACAATGAGCAGTTCTTC. This gives the protein CASSLQGVGLAGPLTYNEQFF.

The chain employs TRBV19 and TRBJ1-6; tentative D call: TRBD1 (6 bases). The ends were cut back, 4 bases at V and 10 bases at J, with 20 bases in the middle. From germline, CDR1 is LNHDA and CDR2 SQIVND (reference sequence). CDR3 length equals 16 residues. The CDR3 here is CASSTQGMTRGSPLHF. Here the CDR3 DNA reads TGTGCCAGTAGTACCCAGGGGATGACCAGGGGCTCACCCCTCCACTTT.

The V call is TRBV4-1, the J call TRBJ2-2; perhaps TRBD2 as D (5 bases). In germline, CDR1 is MGHRA, CDR2 YSYEKL. With 0 bases removed from V and 7 bases from J, the gap between germline ends came to 12 bases. The CDR3 extends over 15 amino acids. The CDR3 reads CASSQDGLPSGELFF. In nucleotides, the CDR3 is TGCGCCAGCAGCCAAGATGGACTCCCTAGCGGGGAGCTGTTTTTT.

The chain combines TRBV7-3 with TRBJ2-2, with D possibly TRBD1 on 6 matching bases. Germline CDR1 SGHTA, CDR2 FQGTGA. V lost 5 bases and J lost 6, with 13 bases in between. The length of the CDR3 is 14 residues. CDR3 protein: CASSTRGGSGELFF. CDR3 nucleotide sequence: TGTGCCAGCAGCACCAGGGGTGGTTCCGGGGAGCTGTTTTTT.

The genes are TRBV3-1 (or the pseudogene TRBV3-2) and TRBJ2-1, with 8 bases fitting TRBD2. Unmatched junction bases numbered 3, after V lost 4 bases and J lost 4 bases. From germline, CDR1 is LGHDT and CDR2 YNNKEL (reference sequence). The CDR3 spans 14 residues. Here the CDR3 DNA reads TGTGCCAGCAGCCTTCGGGGGGGGTACAATGAGCAGTTCTTC. Amino acid sequence: CASSLRGGYNEQFF.

J is TRBJ2-5 and V is TRBV19, with a weak D call TRBD1 (6 bases). V shed 3 bases and J shed 5 bases, with 7 bases lying between them. Per germline, CDR1 LNHDA and CDR2 SQIVND (reference sequence). CDR3 size: 12 residues. The CDR3 DNA reads TGTGCCAGTAGTATCACAGGGGAGACCCAGTACTTC. Translating it yields CASSITGETQYF.

The chain combines TRBV30 with TRBJ1-5; unclear D gene. The CDR3 contains 13 residues. Trimming cost V 2 bases and J 2 bases, with 7 bases left between them. CDR1 is GTSNPN and CDR2 is SVGIG in the germline V gene (reference sequence). As DNA, the CDR3 is TGTGCCTGGAGTATTCAGGGCAATCAGCCCCAGCATTTT. This sequence encodes CAWSIQGNQPQHF.

The chain employs TRBV6-2 or TRBV6-3 and TRBJ2-5, with 10 bases aligning to TRBD2. The germline CDR1 and CDR2 sequences are MNHEY and SVGEGT. With 3 bases clipped from V and 4 bases from J, the junction kept 8 bases outside the gene matches. The CDR3 length is 16 residues. CDR3 sequence (DNA): TGTGCCAGCAGTTATCAAGCGGGAGGGCCCTCAGAGACCCAGTACTTC. It translates to CASSYQAGGPSETQYF.

The V call is TRBV7-3, the J call TRBJ2-7, with D perhaps matching TRBD1 (5 bases). Germline loops: CDR1 SGHTA, CDR2 FQGTGA. The V gene lost 8 bases and the J gene lost 1 base, with 9 bases spanning the gap. CDR3 length equals 12 residues. In nucleotides, the CDR3 is TGTGCCAGCCAGACAGATTCCTACGAGCAGTACTTC. Amino acids: CASQTDSYEQYF.

The rearrangement uses TRBV24-1 and TRBJ2-3; 8 nucleotides agree with TRBD1. Trimming removed 3 bases from V and 6 bases from J; junction bases left unmatched: 4. Looked up from germline, CDR1 is KGHDR and CDR2 is SFDVKD. The CDR3 spans 14 residues. The CDR3 protein is CATSDVQGADTQYF. The CDR3 DNA reads as TGTGCCACCAGTGATGTCCAGGGGGCCGATACGCAGTATTTT.

The gene calls are TRBV30 and TRBJ1-5; 7 nucleotides align to TRBD1. There are 14 residues in the CDR3. V was clipped by 0 bases and J by 11 bases; unmatched bases: 10. In germline, CDR1 is GTSNPN, CDR2 SVGIG (reference sequence). The CDR3 protein is CAWSVAHPGQTQHF. The CDR3 nucleotides are TGTGCCTGGAGTGTCGCTCACCCGGGACAGACCCAGCATTTT.

The V and J genes are TRBV29-1 and TRBJ1-2; TRBD1 might be the D (5 bases). Germline-derived CDR1 and CDR2 are SQVTM and ANQGSEA. This CDR3 region has 12 residues. Trimming cost V 8 bases and J 7 bases, with 17 bases left between them. In nucleotides, the CDR3 is TGCAGCTGTAGAGGGGAGGTTGGTGGCTACACCTTC. This gives the protein CSCRGEVGGYTF.